What follows describes a single T cell receptor (beta chain). Antigen: not known. Time point here: cycle 4 day 1 (C4D1), after 5 to 7 weeks of nivolumab. Brentuximab vedotin exposure varied among the patients, all of whom had relapsed after autologous stem cell transplantation. Investigators obtained CD8+ T cells from thawed PBMCs by magnetic negative selection. Clones were read by immunoSEQ multiplex PCR, and TCRdb kept only the in-frame ones, dropping some. The table includes fewer than 3,500 clones, around 75% detected once. From germline, CDR1 is PRHDT and CDR2 FYEKMQ (reference sequence). Trimming pared 5 bases from V and 2 bases from J, leaving 12 bases between. This CDR3 contains 14 residues. The data were taken from a study of PD-1 blockade in classical Hodgkin lymphoma. The overall study: Patients were infused with nivolumab 3 mg/kg every 2 weeks. Study conclusions and caveats: CD4+ but not CD8+ TCR diversity rose significantly by C4D1. As was reported, newly diagnosed patients showed lower baseline TCR diversity than healthy donors did.

The chain employs TRBV13 and TRBJ2-5; TRBD1 or TRBD2 may be the D gene (6 bases each). This sample comprised CD8+ T cells from blood, obtained before the fourth cycle of nivolumab. The sequence was collected from a human donor with classical Hodgkin lymphoma. The CDR3 DNA sequence: TGTGCCAGCAGCGAACAGGGACTTCAAGAGACCCAGTACTTC. It specifies CASSEQGLQETQYF.